Shown below are 8 T cell receptor beta chains from a single sample sequenced in a study of cytomegalovirus exposure and HLA in healthy donors. PCR was performed using 60 Vbeta and 13 Jbeta primers. Here immunoSEQ multiplex PCR was the method, and the copy in TCRdb shows in-frame clones only, minus some. The sample shows 200,000 to 250,000 clones, under 90% of them seen only once. The sequencing input was PBMCs. The receptors shown here come from a human donor in good health.

This clone has just a few counts. The V call is TRBV7-9, the J call TRBJ1-4; 7 bases line up with TRBD1. Germline V gene sequence: CDR1 SEHNR, CDR2 FQNEAQ (reference sequence). The CDR3 has 15 residues. Trimming at V came to 5 bases and at J to 7 bases, leaving 10 bases not matched to a gene. CDR3 nucleotide sequence: TGTGCCAGCAGCATCAAACAGGGGTGGGTTGAAAAACTGTTTTTT. Translating gives CASSIKQGWVEKLFF.

This clone was picked up a small number of times. The chain employs TRBV10-1 and TRBJ2-5; 7 bases line up with TRBD1. The V gene's germline CDR1 is WNHNN and CDR2 SYGVQD (reference sequence). The J segment lost 6 bases and the V segment lost 7 bases, leaving 11 bases of the junction unmatched. The CDR3 is 14 residues long. The CDR3: CASTLEGGKKTQYF. The CDR3 DNA is TGCGCCAGCACTCTCGAAGGGGGCAAGAAGACCCAGTACTTC.

The J gene is TRBJ2-1, the V gene TRBV4-1; 10 nucleotides match TRBD2. Germline V gene sequence: CDR1 MGHRA, CDR2 YSYEKL. V lost 1 base to trimming and J lost 4 bases; unmatched junction nucleotides: 7. The CDR3 loop spans 17 amino acids. The CDR3 is CASSQALLAGAYNEQFF. The CDR3 region has the DNA TGCGCCAGCAGCCAAGCCCTGCTAGCGGGAGCATACAATGAGCAGTTCTTC.

The rearrangement links TRBV7-9 to TRBJ2-1, with D possibly being TRBD2 (5 bases). This CDR3 has 12 amino acids. Germline-derived CDR1 and CDR2 are SEHNR and FQNEAQ (reference sequence). Between the trimmed V and J ends, which lost 2 bases and 7 bases, there was a span of 6 bases. The CDR3 bases are TGTGCCAGCAGCTTACTAGCTAATGAGCAGTTCTTC. It is translated as CASSLLANEQFF.

The chain couples TRBV28 to TRBJ2-7; D unclear. Germline loops: CDR1 MDHEN, CDR2 SYDVKM. This CDR3 region has 13 residues. V was clipped by 2 bases and J by 3 bases, with 8 bases between them. The CDR3 here is CASSLIVGYEQYF. For the CDR3, the DNA is TGTGCCAGCAGTTTAATCGTCGGCTACGAGCAGTACTTC.

This clone was detected once. V gene TRBV28 combines with J gene TRBJ1-2; D uncertain. The CDR3 is 12 residues long. The germline CDR1 and CDR2 sequences are MDHEN and SYDVKM. V was pared by 8 bases and J by 0 bases, with 7 bases between. The CDR3: CASGGTNYGYTF. The CDR3 coding sequence is TGTGCCAGCGGCGGGACTAACTATGGCTACACCTTC.

This clone was picked up one time. The chain carries TRBV30 and TRBJ1-4; possibly TRBD1 for D (6 bases). The germline CDR1 and CDR2 sequences are GTSNPN and SVGIG (reference sequence). Trimming removed 4 bases from V and 7 bases from J, with 10 bases in between. The CDR3 runs to 12 residues. As DNA, the CDR3 is TGTGCCTGGACCAGGGGCAGTGAAAAACTGTTTTTT. It yields the protein CAWTRGSEKLFF.

The chain links TRBV13 to TRBJ2-7, with 7 bases matching TRBD2. The CDR3 has 15 amino acids. Germline lookup yields CDR1 PRHDT and CDR2 FYEKMQ (reference sequence). Trimming cost V 4 bases and J 2 bases; bases outside gene matches: 8. CDR3: CASSSRTSSTYEQYF. CDR3 DNA: TGTGCCAGCAGCTCCCGGACTAGTAGCACCTACGAGCAGTACTTC.